This T cell receptor (beta chain) comes out of a study of patients and donors after allogeneic stem cell transplantation. TCRdb reprocessed the RT-PCR reads with MiXCR, giving one entry per CDR3 protein. The sample has roughly 250,000 distinct CDR3 sequences; 14% are singletons. The CDR3 contains 15 residues. V lost 5 bases and J lost 3; bases outside the gene matches: 6. Germline V gene sequence: CDR1 MNHEY, CDR2 SMNVEV (reference sequence). The receptor's source is a human donor who was either an allogeneic HSCT recipient or a stem cell or donor lymphocyte infusion donor (not recorded which). It is not recorded whose cells these are; they may come from a transplant donor. Sequencing was performed on blood, either unsorted or a sorted T cell fraction (not recorded which). The chain employs TRBV27 and TRBJ2-3, with 9 bases lining up with TRBD1. CDR3 nucleotide sequence: TGTGCCAGCAGTCCAAACAGGGGGCCGACAGATACGCAGTATTTT. It translates to CASSPNRGPTDTQYF.